The 17 T cell receptor beta chains listed next were all sequenced from one sample in a study of post-analysis software for immune sequencing data. Overall study results and limits: In patients, roughly five TRBV segments were more frequent than in controls, with TRBV5-6, TRBV5-1 and TRBV20-1 among them.

Antigen specificity for these receptors is unknown. The authors incorporated unique molecular identifiers into the TCR beta cDNA libraries. Using its own MiXCR run on the PCR reads, TCRdb lists one record per CDR3 protein. The data show approximately 730,000 distinct CDR3 sequences, 25% to 30% seen once. Sequenced material: blood. All receptors derive from a girl aged 10-17 years with multiple sclerosis.

This chain uses TRBV6-6 with TRBJ1-2; 7 nucleotides align to TRBD1. The CDR3 loop spans 13 amino acids. The J segment lost 7 bases and the V segment lost 2 bases, leaving 4 bases of the junction unmatched. Germline V gene sequence: CDR1 MNHNY, CDR2 SVGAGI (reference sequence). The CDR3 loop is CASSYRDSPGYTF. CDR3 sequence (DNA): TGTGCCAGCAGTTACCGGGACAGCCCTGGCTACACCTTC.

Points on this clonotype: A junction end diverges from the germline sequence, so it may reflect a read error. V usage is TRBV28 and J usage is TRBJ2-5; 7 bases map to TRBD1. The closer fit of TRBJ2-7 to the DNA end suggests the J call may be wrong. The CDR3 length is 13 residues. Germline V gene data show CDR1 as MDHEN and CDR2 as SYDVKM. CDR3 region: CAGSPDRVGEQYF. The CDR3 DNA is TGTGCCGGCAGTCCTGACAGGGTGGGCGAGCAGTACTTC.

The chain uses TRBV20-1 and TRBJ2-7, with D tentatively TRBD2 (6 bases). V was pared by 8 bases and J by 7 bases, with 21 bases between. CDR1 is DFQATT and CDR2 is SNEGSKA in the germline V gene (reference sequence). The CDR3 extends over 13 amino acids. CDR3 nucleotide sequence: TGCAGTTGCCCGGACTACATATCCAATGAGCAGTACTTC. This sequence encodes CSCPDYISNEQYF.

The chain is built from TRBV12-3 or TRBV12-4 and TRBJ2-1; possibly TRBD1 or TRBD2 for D (5 bases each). This CDR3 spans 16 amino acids. Trimming removed 3 bases from V and 6 bases from J, with 18 bases in between. The CDR3 sequence: CASSLGTGTHTNEQFF. CDR3 bases: TGTGCCAGCAGTTTGGGGACCGGGACGCACACCAATGAGCAGTTCTTC.

The chain carries TRBV7-2 and TRBJ2-5; 8 bases map to TRBD2. Germline V CDR1 and CDR2: SGHTA, FQGNSA. This CDR3 spans 16 amino acids. Trimming removed 4 bases from V and 9 bases from J; junction bases left unmatched: 16. In DNA, the CDR3 is TGTGCCAGCAGCTGGGGTGGTAGCGGGGAGGGGGAGGCCCAGTACTTC. Amino acid sequence: CASSWGGSGEGEAQYF. Complete variable domain (other parts from reference TRBV7-2 and TRBJ2-5): GAGVSQSPSNKVTEKGKDVELRCDPISGHTALYWYRQSLGQGLEFLIYFQGNSAPDKSGLPSDRFSAERTGGSVSTLTIQRTQQEDSAVYLCASSWGGSGEGEAQYFGPGTRLLVL.

The CDR3 region has the DNA TGTGCCACCAGTGACGCCGGGACAGGGTCTCTCAATGAGCAGTTCTTC. As protein: CATSDAGTGSLNEQFF. The rearrangement links TRBV24-1 to TRBJ2-1, with TRBD1 matching 9 bases. Trimming cost V 4 bases and J 6 bases; bases outside gene matches: 9. The CDR3 spans 16 residues. Germline V gene data show CDR1 as KGHDR and CDR2 as SFDVKD.

Remarks on this clonotype: Its ends do not fully match the called genes, so a read error is possible. The rearrangement joins TRBV10-3 to TRBJ2-4, with 8 bases that match TRBD2. The J call is in doubt because the DNA end fits TRBJ2-7 better. There are 20 residues in the CDR3. Germline V lookup: CDR1 ENHRY, CDR2 SYGVKD. The CDR3 here is CAISTSFSGTERKFSCEQYF. The CDR3 region has the DNA TGTGCCATCAGTACCTCCTTTAGCGGGACGGAACGAAAATTCTCCTGCGAGCAGTACTTC.

V and J are TRBV6-1 and TRBJ2-6, with a possible D match to TRBD2 (5 bases). Trimming shortened V by 6 bases and J by 0 bases, and 6 bases separated the two germline ends. CDR3 length: 14 residues. Germline CDR1 reads MNHNS; CDR2 reads SASEGT. The CDR3: CASRRGSGANVLTF. The CDR3 bases are TGTGCCAGCAGACGGGGCTCTGGGGCCAACGTCCTGACTTTC.

V and J are TRBV13 and TRBJ1-1; the D is unclear. CDR3 length: 13 amino acids. CDR1 and CDR2 from the germline V gene are PRHDT and FYEKMQ (reference sequence). V was cut by 4 bases and J by 7 bases, with 13 bases left in between. The CDR3 loop reads CASSSNMGYEAFF. The DNA for the CDR3 is TGTGCCAGCAGCTCCAACATGGGTTATGAAGCTTTCTTT. The variable domain in full, completed from reference TRBV13 and TRBJ1-1, reads AAGVIQSPRHLIKEKRETATLKCYPIPRHDTVYWYQQGPGQDPQFLISFYEKMQSDKGSIPDRFSAQQFSDYHSELNMSSLELGDSALYFCASSSNMGYEAFFGQGTRLTVV.

This clonotype was seen a handful of times. V is TRBV7-2 and J is TRBJ1-6, with TRBD1 matching 9 bases. Per germline, CDR1 SGHTA and CDR2 FQGNSA. The CDR3 is 15 amino acids. V lost 4 bases and J lost 9; bases outside the gene matches: 7. The DNA of the CDR3 is TGTGCCAGCAGCTCCCTGGACAGGGGTGGTTCACCCCTCCACTTT. It specifies CASSSLDRGGSPLHF.

This clonotype was picked up one time. This chain joins TRBV5-1 and TRBJ1-6, with D possibly matching TRBD1 (6 bases). There are 15 residues in the CDR3. Trimming cost V 0 bases and J 7 bases, with 11 bases left between them. CDR1 is SGHRS, CDR2 YFSETQ, per germline. CDR3 nucleotides: TGCGCCAGCAGCTTGGTACAGGGTCAAAATTCACCCCTCCACTTT. Protein sequence: CASSLVQGQNSPLHF.

This clonotype was found a few times. The rearrangement joins TRBV20-1 to TRBJ1-2, with 8 bases aligning to TRBD1. The CDR3 is 16 residues long. Trimming cost V 3 bases and J 8 bases; bases outside gene matches: 17. Germline loops: CDR1 DFQATT, CDR2 SNEGSKA (reference sequence). The CDR3 nucleotides are TGCAGTGCTAGCCACCCTAGGCCGGGGACAGGCTGGGGCTACACCTTC. This encodes CSASHPRPGTGWGYTF.

This sequence joins TRBV28 and TRBJ2-3; TRBD1 matches at 8 bases. V lost 7 bases, J lost 3 bases, and 12 bases stayed unmatched. This CDR3 comprises 16 residues. Germline assignment: CDR1 MDHEN and CDR2 SYDVKM. The chain's CDR3 is CASTEPQGAGTDTQYF. In nucleotides, the CDR3 is TGTGCCAGCACCGAACCCCAGGGGGCAGGAACAGATACGCAGTATTTT. The entire variable domain, with the rest obtained from reference TRBV28 and TRBJ2-3, is as follows: DVKVTQSSRYLVKRTGEKVFLECVQDMDHENMFWYRQDPGLGLRLIYFSYDVKMKEKGDIPEGYSVSREKKERFSLILESASTNQTSMYLCASTEPQGAGTDTQYFGPGTRLTVL.

This clonotype has more than one count but fewer than ten. This sequence joins TRBV29-1 and TRBJ2-7, with unresolved D. The CDR3 is 13 residues long. With 4 bases removed from V and 6 bases from J, the gap between germline ends came to 16 bases. Germline-derived CDR1 and CDR2 are SQVTM and ANQGSEA. The CDR3, as DNA: TGCAGCGTTGGGGCAGGATCTCGCTCCGAGCAGTACTTC. Translation: CSVGAGSRSEQYF.

In its sample, this clonotype was seen a few times. V is TRBV29-1 and J is TRBJ2-3; D ambiguous. Germline CDR1 is SQVTM and CDR2 is ANQGSEA. The CDR3 runs 14 residues. V was trimmed by 1 base and J by 1 base, leaving 9 bases between them. CDR3 in amino acids: CSVEVRRRTDTQYF. CDR3 nucleotide sequence: TGCAGCGTTGAAGTACGCCGGCGCACAGATACGCAGTATTTT.

DNA for the CDR3: TGCAGTGCTAGAGTTGCTTATGACCTCTGGGGGGTGAACACTGAAGCTTTCTTT. Residues: CSARVAYDLWGVNTEAFF. The chain is built from TRBV20-1 and TRBJ1-1, with D possibly being TRBD1 (5 bases). Germline CDR1 DFQATT, CDR2 SNEGSKA (reference sequence). V lost 1 base and J 0 bases, leaving 21 bases between the germline ends. The CDR3 sequence is 18 residues long.

This rearrangement joins TRBV7-2 to TRBJ2-1; 13 bases agree with TRBD2. The CDR3 length is 15 residues. The V gene end was trimmed by 4 bases and the J gene end by 12 bases; junction bases not matched to a gene: 9. Germline assignment: CDR1 SGHTA and CDR2 FQGNSA. This CDR3 is CASSSSGTSGTGQFF. In nucleotides, the CDR3 is TGTGCCAGCAGCTCTTCCGGGACTAGCGGGACTGGGCAGTTCTTC. The complete variable domain, with remaining parts taken from reference TRBV7-2 and TRBJ2-1, reads GAGVSQSPSNKVTEKGKDVELRCDPISGHTALYWYRQSLGQGLEFLIYFQGNSAPDKSGLPSDRFSAERTGGSVSTLTIQRTQQEDSAVYLCASSSSGTSGTGQFFGPGTRLTVL.